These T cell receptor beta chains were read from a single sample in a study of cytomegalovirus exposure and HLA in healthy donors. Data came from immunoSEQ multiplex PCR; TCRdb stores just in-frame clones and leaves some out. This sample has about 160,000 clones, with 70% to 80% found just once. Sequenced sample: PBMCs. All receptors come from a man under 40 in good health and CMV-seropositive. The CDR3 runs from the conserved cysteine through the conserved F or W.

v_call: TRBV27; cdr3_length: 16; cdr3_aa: CASSPGWDRDQEAQYF
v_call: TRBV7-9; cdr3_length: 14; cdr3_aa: CASSPGTKNSPLHF
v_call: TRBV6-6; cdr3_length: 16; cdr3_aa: CASSPGGGASNSPLHF
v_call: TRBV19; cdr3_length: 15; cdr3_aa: CASRPTTESGYEQYF
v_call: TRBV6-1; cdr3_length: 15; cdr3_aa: CASSEPPGWNQPQHF
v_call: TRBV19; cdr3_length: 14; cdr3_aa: CASRPGEIISPLHF
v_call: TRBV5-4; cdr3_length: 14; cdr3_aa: CASSLGQGRNEQYF
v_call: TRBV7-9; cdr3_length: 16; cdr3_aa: CASIPGWGKNTGELFF
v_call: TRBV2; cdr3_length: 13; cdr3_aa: CASRETGGTEAFF
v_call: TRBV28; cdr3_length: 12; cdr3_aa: CASSLEFYEQYF
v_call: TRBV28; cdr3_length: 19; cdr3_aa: CASSPTVWRGANGNQPQHF
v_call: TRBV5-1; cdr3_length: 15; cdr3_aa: CASSLEGQINEKLFF
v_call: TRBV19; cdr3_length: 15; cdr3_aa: CASSIQGGGNQPQHF
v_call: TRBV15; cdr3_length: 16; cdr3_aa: CATSRTGTGGADTQYF
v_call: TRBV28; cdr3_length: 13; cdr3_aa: CASGTGANSPLHF
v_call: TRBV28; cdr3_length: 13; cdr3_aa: CASTAQLGREQYF
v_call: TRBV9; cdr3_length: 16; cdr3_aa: CASSVDRGSSYNEQFF